The clone carrying this T cell receptor (beta chain) was seen at least ten times. What it binds is unknown. The record originates from a study of T cells in Graves' hyperthyroidism and ophthalmopathy. The CDR3 loop spans 13 amino acids. V lost 0 bases and J 4 bases, leaving 5 bases between the germline ends. Germline V gives CDR1 LGHDT, CDR2 YNNKEL (reference sequence). Amplified TCR beta CDR3 regions derived from RNA transcripts. The HTBI set primed first-round TCR CDR3 RT-PCR. TCRdb passed the multiplex PCR reads through MiXCR, listing each CDR3 protein once. The table has some 400,000 distinct CDR3 sequences, about 13% seen once. Study findings and constraints: Most thyroid clonotypes expanded above 0.001 appeared in blood too.

Diagnosing involved the use of clinical symptoms, serum thyroxine and TRAb, thyroid ultrasound and orbital computed tomography. Initially, at the first diagnosis of hyperthyroidism and before any ophthalmopathy symptoms, blood was sampled. Cells are PBMCs isolated from roughly 10 ml of fresh blood. Sequencing was performed on blood. The sequence derives from a man aged 30-40 years with Graves' hyperthyroidism that later progressed to Graves' ophthalmopathy. V gene TRBV3-1 combines with J gene TRBJ2-3; the D is unclear. The CDR3 here is CASSQEDPDTQYF. The CDR3 DNA follows: TGTGCCAGCAGCCAAGAAGACCCAGATACGCAGTATTTT.